Following are 5 T cell receptor beta chains from one sample sequenced in a study of human T cells and chemical hapten exposure. TCRdb re-derived calls from the 5' RACE reads in MiXCR, one entry per CDR3 protein. Of about 140,000 distinct CDR3 sequences listed, about 4% are singletons. Before extraction, the whole blood was not fractionated, and total RNA was taken from it. The receptors shown here come from a female donor in good health.

This clonotype appeared many times. The chain links TRBV13 to TRBJ2-7; D remains unclear. CDR1 is PRHDT, CDR2 FYEKMQ, per germline (reference sequence). The CDR3 is 12 amino acids. Trimming stripped 5 bases from V and 3 bases from J, with 8 bases between. CDR3 in amino acids: CASSTRDYEQYF. Here the CDR3 DNA reads TGTGCCAGCAGCACCAGAGACTACGAGCAGTACTTC. Full variable domain (rest looked up from reference TRBV13 and TRBJ2-7): AAGVIQSPRHLIKEKRETATLKCYPIPRHDTVYWYQQGPGQDPQFLISFYEKMQSDKGSIPDRFSAQQFSDYHSELNMSSLELGDSALYFCASSTRDYEQYFGPGTRLTVT.

This clonotype was detected only a few times. The J gene is TRBJ1-1, the V gene TRBV5-5; a possible D gene is TRBD1 (5 bases). Trimming cost V 2 bases and J 2 bases, with 13 bases left between them. Germline assignment: CDR1 SGHKS and CDR2 YYEKEE (reference sequence). This CDR3 spans 15 amino acids. DNA of the CDR3: TGTGCCAGCAGCTTCCCAAACGGGGGTAACACTGAAGCTTTCTTT. Translating gives CASSFPNGGNTEAFF.

This clonotype has at least ten counts. The chain joins TRBV5-1 to TRBJ2-3, with D uncertain. V lost 4 bases, J lost 1 base, and 16 bases lay in between. Germline CDR1 SGHRS, CDR2 YFSETQ. The CDR3 covers 16 residues. The CDR3 DNA reads TGCGCCAGCAGCCGACCGAGTGGGGTTGGCACAGATACGCAGTATTTT. Translated, it gives CASSRPSGVGTDTQYF.

This clonotype has at least ten counts. V gene TRBV3-1 combines with J gene TRBJ1-3, with a weak D call TRBD1 (6 bases). CDR3 length equals 16 residues. The V and J ends lost 1 base and 4 bases respectively, with 14 bases between them. CDR1 is LGHDT and CDR2 is YNNKEL in the germline V gene (reference sequence). CDR3 sequence reads: CASSQGRGTGGNTIYF. The CDR3 coding sequence is TGTGCCAGCAGCCAAGGAAGGGGGACGGGAGGAAACACCATATATTTT.

This clonotype appeared many times. J is TRBJ2-1 and V is TRBV7-8, with D tentatively TRBD2 (7 bases). Germline CDR1 is SGHVS and CDR2 is FQNEAQ. Trimming shortened V by 6 bases and J by 4 bases, and 31 bases separated the two germline ends. The CDR3 sequence is 20 residues long. The CDR3 sequence is CASRKVGGGPWGPGYNEQFF. The CDR3 bases are TGTGCCAGCAGAAAAGTCGGGGGAGGGCCGTGGGGGCCAGGATACAATGAGCAGTTCTTC.